One sample yielded the 23 T cell receptor beta chains listed below, sequenced in a study of beta chain features in type 1 diabetes. General study results and limits: Type 1 diabetes patients had TCRB CDR3s that were shorter (moderately but significantly so) in all four CD4+ subsets.

cDNA synthesis used the whole RNA isolate, giving expressed TCRB sequences. This table comes from immunoSEQ multiplex PCR, and its TCRdb copy is limited to in-frame clones, with some not included. This table holds roughly 130,000 clones, around 15% found once. No cognate antigen is known for these TCRs. Input material: central memory CD4+ T cells from blood. The receptors here all came from a man between 25 and 39 years old with type 1 diabetes.

This clone was counted many times. The CDR3, as DNA: TGTGCCAGCAGCTTCGAGCAGGCAGGCAATCAGCCCCAGCATTTT. The encoded protein is CASSFEQAGNQPQHF. The V call is TRBV7-2, the J call TRBJ1-5; D gene uncertain. Germline CDR1 and CDR2: SGHTA and FQGNSA. The CDR3 sequence is 15 residues long. V dropped 3 bases and J dropped 2 bases, with 11 bases sitting between them.

This clone was seen only a few times. The J gene is TRBJ1-2, the V gene TRBV30; perhaps TRBD1 as D (5 bases). Germline lookup yields CDR1 GTSNPN and CDR2 SVGIG (reference sequence). V lost 0 bases, J lost 10 bases, and 12 bases lay in between. The CDR3 sequence is 12 residues long. CDR3 DNA: TGTGCCTGGAGTGTACTAGGGACGGCCTACACCTTC. It specifies CAWSVLGTAYTF.

The DNA of the CDR3 is TGTGCCAGCAGCGGACAGGTTGGGACAGATACGCAGTATTTT. This gives the protein CASSGQVGTDTQYF. The chain uses TRBV9 and TRBJ2-3, with a possible D match to TRBD1 (6 bases). The CDR3 sequence is 14 residues long. Trimming removed 3 bases from V and 3 bases from J, with 11 bases in between. Germline-derived CDR1 and CDR2 are SGDLS and YYNGEE. Full variable domain (missing parts from reference TRBV9 and TRBJ2-3): DSGVTQTPKHLITATGQRVTLRCSPRSGDLSVYWYQQSLDQGLQFLIQYYNGEERAKGNILERFSAQQFPDLHSELNLSSLELGDSALYFCASSGQVGTDTQYFGPGTRLTVL.

The chain carries TRBV7-2 and TRBJ2-4; the D is unclear. CDR1 is SGHTA and CDR2 is FQGNSA in the germline V gene. V was clipped by 1 base and J by 5 bases, with 9 bases between them. The CDR3 is 14 residues long. The CDR3 DNA reads as TGTGCCAGCAGCTTAGGGCAGATCCAAAACATTCAGTACTTC. Encoded protein: CASSLGQIQNIQYF.

This clone occurred a few times. J is TRBJ2-7 and V is TRBV5-1; perhaps TRBD1 as D (5 bases). Germline CDR1 reads SGHRS; CDR2 reads YFSETQ. V lost 0 bases and J 6 bases, leaving 16 bases between the germline ends. The length of the CDR3 is 15 residues. CDR3 coding DNA: TGCGCCAGCAGCTTGGCCCAGGGCGAGGTGGGCGAGCAGTACTTC. This codes for CASSLAQGEVGEQYF. Full variable domain (rest looked up from reference TRBV5-1 and TRBJ2-7): KAGVTQTPRYLIKTRGQQVTLSCSPISGHRSVSWYQQTPGQGLQFLFEYFSETQRNKGNFPGRFSGRQFSNSRSEMNVSTLELGDSALYLCASSLAQGEVGEQYFGPGTRLTVT.

This clone was counted ten times or more. V gene TRBV7-3 combines with J gene TRBJ2-3; a weak D match, TRBD2 (6 bases). V shed 2 bases and J shed 6 bases, with 9 bases lying between them. The CDR3 loop spans 13 amino acids. Germline CDR1 is SGHTA and CDR2 is FQGTGA. CDR3 loop: CASSLSGRDTQYF. CDR3 nucleotides: TGTGCCAGCAGCTTATCAGGGAGGGATACGCAGTATTTT.

The chain links TRBV4-3 to TRBJ2-3; the match to TRBD1 covers 8 bases. Per the germline V gene, CDR1 is LGHNA and CDR2 is YSLEER. V shed 0 bases and J 0 bases; nucleotides not matched to a gene: 8. The CDR3 consists of 18 residues. The CDR3 coding sequence is TGCGCCAGCAGCCAAGATCGGCAGGGGGCATCAAGCACAGATACGCAGTATTTT. It is translated as CASSQDRQGASSTDTQYF.

This clone was seen a handful of times. This sequence joins TRBV5-6 and TRBJ1-2; D perhaps matches TRBD1 (5 bases). Between the trimmed V and J ends, which lost 4 bases and 1 base, there was a span of 11 bases. CDR3 length: 14 residues. CDR1 is SGHDT and CDR2 is YYEEEE in the germline V gene. The CDR3 sequence: CASSRRGLNYGYTF. The CDR3 DNA follows: TGTGCCAGCAGCCGCCGGGGCCTTAACTATGGCTACACCTTC.

This clone was counted between two and nine times. The chain combines TRBV2 with TRBJ2-3; D gene ambiguous. CDR1 and CDR2 (germline): SNHLY, FYNNEI. The CDR3 runs 11 residues. V was trimmed by 6 bases and J by 6 bases, leaving 7 bases between them. As DNA, the CDR3 is TGTGCCAGCAGGGAAACGGATACGCAGTATTTT. Protein product: CASRETDTQYF.

The chain links TRBV2 to TRBJ2-1, with D tentatively TRBD1 or TRBD2 (5 bases each). Trimming left V 4 bases short and J 7 bases short, with 11 bases between. From germline, CDR1 is SNHLY and CDR2 FYNNEI. The CDR3 length is 13 residues. In nucleotides, the CDR3 is TGTGCCAGCAGTGTTGGATGGGGGAATGAGCAGTTCTTC. Its translation: CASSVGWGNEQFF.

The rearrangement uses TRBV4-3 and TRBJ1-6; D may be TRBD1 (5 bases). CDR1 and CDR2 from the germline V gene are LGHNA and YSLEER. CDR3 size: 16 residues. The V end lost 1 base, the J end lost 9 bases, and 16 bases lay between the germline ends. The CDR3 nucleotides are TGCGCCAGCAGCCAAGGAGGGGCCGCCGTTGCTTCACCCCTCCACTTT. It encodes CASSQGGAAVASPLHF.

This clone was counted ten times or more. The chain's CDR3 is CASSRDRQVTDTQYF. For the CDR3, the DNA is TGTGCCAGCAGTCGGGACAGGCAAGTCACAGATACGCAGTATTTT. The chain joins TRBV7-2 to TRBJ2-3; 8 nucleotides align to TRBD1. Losses at the gene ends were 6 bases for V and 2 bases for J; bases not matched to a gene: 7. Germline V gives CDR1 SGHTA, CDR2 FQGNSA. CDR3 length: 15 residues.

The V gene is TRBV6-5, the J gene TRBJ2-1; a weak D match, TRBD1 (5 bases). The ends were cut back, 2 bases at V and 6 bases at J, with 5 bases in the middle. Germline assignment: CDR1 MNHEY and CDR2 SVGAGI. The CDR3 is 12 amino acids. The DNA for the CDR3 is TGTGCCAGCAGTTACAGGGGCAATGAGCAGTTCTTC. This encodes CASSYRGNEQFF.

J is TRBJ2-1 and V is TRBV7-2, with D possibly matching TRBD1 (6 bases). The CDR3 is 15 residues long. CDR1 and CDR2 (germline): SGHTA, FQGNSA. Trimming took off 0 bases at V and 4 bases at J, with 10 bases between the two ends. In nucleotides, the CDR3 is TGTGCCAGCAGCTTAGCGCCGGACAGATACAATGAGCAGTTCTTC. Translation: CASSLAPDRYNEQFF.

The V call is TRBV5-1, the J call TRBJ2-3; the D gene is possibly TRBD2 (6 bases). The V gene lost 1 base and the J gene lost 3 bases, with 15 bases spanning the gap. The germline V gene has CDR1 SGHRS and CDR2 YFSETQ. This CDR3 is 16 amino acids long. CDR3 sequence: CASSLSATRGTDTQYF. CDR3 DNA: TGCGCCAGCAGCTTGTCGGCCACCCGGGGGACAGATACGCAGTATTTT.

This clone was seen ten or more times. The chain uses TRBV9 and TRBJ2-3; 9 bases are a match to TRBD2. With V trimmed by 0 bases and J by 2 bases, 7 bases remained unmatched. Germline assignment: CDR1 SGDLS and CDR2 YYNGEE. The CDR3 is made up of 17 amino acids. CDR3 DNA sequence: TGTGCCAGCAGCGTAGGGGTAGCGGGGGCATACACAGATACGCAGTATTTT. Translation: CASSVGVAGAYTDTQYF.

This clone was seen more than once but under ten times. As DNA, the CDR3 is TGTGCCAGCAACTCCCGGGACTCCTACGAGCAGTACTTC. Translating gives CASNSRDSYEQYF. The chain carries TRBV6-6 and TRBJ2-7; weak D call: TRBD2 (5 bases). In germline, CDR1 is MNHNY, CDR2 SVGAGI (reference sequence). There are 13 residues in the CDR3. V was shortened by 7 bases and J by 0 bases, with 10 bases between the two germline ends.

The genes are TRBV25-1 and TRBJ1-4, with TRBD1 as a possible D gene (5 bases). Trimming pared 3 bases from V and 8 bases from J, leaving 16 bases between. This CDR3 is 15 amino acids long. Germline CDR1 is MGHDK and CDR2 is SYGVNS. The CDR3 coding sequence is TGTGCCAGCAGTGATACAGGATCGGTGGGAGAAAAACTGTTTTTT. Its translation: CASSDTGSVGEKLFF. Full variable domain (outside the CDR3, taken from reference TRBV25-1 and TRBJ1-4): EADIYQTPRYLVIGTGKKITLECSQTMGHDKMYWYQQDPGMELHLIHYSYGVNSTEKGDLSSESTVSRIRTEHFPLTLESARPSHTSQYLCASSDTGSVGEKLFFGSGTQLSVL.

This clone was seen more than once but under ten times. This sequence joins TRBV11-3 and TRBJ2-3; 8 bases are a match to TRBD2. The CDR3 consists of 15 residues. V lost 6 bases and J lost 2; bases outside the gene matches: 7. Germline values: CDR1 SGHNT, CDR2 YENEEA. The CDR3 here is CASSLQRGLTDTQYF. The CDR3 bases are TGTGCCAGCAGTTTACAGCGGGGGCTCACAGATACGCAGTATTTT.

This clone was counted only a few times. The V call is TRBV10-3, the J call TRBJ2-2; no firm D call. The CDR3 sequence is 15 residues long. V dropped 0 bases and J dropped 0 bases, with 5 bases sitting between them. Germline-derived CDR1 and CDR2 are ENHRY and SYGVKD. The CDR3 is CAISESEANTGELFF. DNA for the CDR3: TGTGCCATCAGTGAGTCTGAAGCGAACACCGGGGAGCTGTTTTTT.

This clone was found a few times. The gene calls are TRBV30 and TRBJ2-3; D ambiguous. Germline-derived CDR1 and CDR2 are GTSNPN and SVGIG (reference sequence). The germline V and J ends were trimmed by 4 bases and 1 base, with 9 bases remaining between them. CDR3 length: 13 amino acids. The CDR3 sequence: CAWKVSGTDTQYF. In DNA form, the CDR3 reads TGTGCCTGGAAGGTCTCGGGCACAGATACGCAGTATTTT.

The chain recombines TRBV7-9 with TRBJ1-1; TRBD1 might be the D (5 bases). CDR1 is SEHNR and CDR2 is FQNEAQ in the germline V gene (reference sequence). The CDR3 has 15 residues. Trimming pared 1 base from V and 4 bases from J, leaving 13 bases between. The CDR3 sequence: CASSLGAGKGTEAFF. The CDR3 nucleotides are TGTGCCAGCAGCTTAGGGGCAGGGAAGGGCACTGAAGCTTTCTTT.

This clone was detected only a few times. This rearrangement joins TRBV11-2 to TRBJ2-4; D is possibly TRBD1 or TRBD2 (5 bases each). Germline loops: CDR1 SGHAT, CDR2 FQNNGV. CDR3 length: 13 residues. Trimming took off 5 bases at V and 5 bases at J, with 10 bases between the two ends. The CDR3 loop is CASSLGTENIQYF. For the CDR3, the DNA is TGTGCCAGCAGCCTGGGGACGGAAAACATTCAGTACTTC.